This TCR beta chain was captured by sequencing in a study of T cell responses to AZD1222 COVID-19 vaccine. Findings and caveats of the study: Clonal diversity may have been underestimated, and the donors were mostly white British, with more females than males.

The V gene's germline CDR1 is SGHVS and CDR2 FNYEAQ. The length of the CDR3 is 16 residues. The V and J ends lost 5 bases and 2 bases, in that order; junction bases with no gene match: 10. Method: immunoSEQ multiplex PCR; TCRdb's copy keeps in-frame clones and lacks some. Among around 70,000 clones listed, 70% to 90% were seen once. As concerns this clone: Its antigen is unknown.

This TCR was recovered from an adult who received the AZD1222 COVID-19 vaccine. Material: peripheral blood, obtained 28 days after the second AZD1222 dose. The V call is TRBV7-6, the J call TRBJ2-7; 9 nucleotides match TRBD1. The CDR3 nucleotides are TGTGCCAGCAGCCCGCCCCGGGACAGGGTCGCCTACGAGCAGTACTTC. It encodes CASSPPRDRVAYEQYF.